The clone carrying this T cell receptor beta chain was recorded only once. Antigen: not known. This sample was taken from a study of cytomegalovirus exposure and HLA in healthy donors. The PCR used 60 Vbeta and 13 Jbeta primers. The method was immunoSEQ multiplex PCR; TCRdb's version includes in-frame clones alone and lacks a portion of them. This table has about 160,000 clones, around 84% appearing once. Whole-study findings and limits: There were 150 or so TCR beta chains listed as cytomegalovirus-associated. An analysis was carried out later, and it reportedly showed fewer N-insertions in an Asian-associated ancestry cluster than the 666-donor mean. HLA restriction was apparent for most CMV-associated TCR beta chains in a later analysis.

The clonotype was recovered from a middle-aged woman in good health and CMV-seronegative. The sample was PBMCs.

The DNA for the CDR3 is TGCGCCAGCAGCCAAAAAGCGGGGCCTAGCACAGATACGCAGTATTTT. It is translated as CASSQKAGPSTDTQYF. The chain joins TRBV4-1 to TRBJ2-3, with 7 nucleotides matching TRBD2. The CDR3 has 16 residues. The J segment lost 0 bases and the V segment lost 2 bases, leaving 5 bases of the junction unmatched. Germline-derived CDR1 and CDR2 are MGHRA and YSYEKL.